The rows below give T cell receptor beta chains drawn from one sample of a study of cytomegalovirus exposure and HLA in healthy donors. Here immunoSEQ multiplex PCR was the method, and the copy in TCRdb shows in-frame clones only, minus some. The sample lists around 120,000 clones, about 80% occurring once. The sequenced sample was PBMCs. These receptor sequences come from a man between 18 and 35 years old in good health and CMV-seronegative. The CDR3 runs from the conserved cysteine through the conserved F or W. The order of the fields is CDR3 length, D gene, J gene, V gene, clone size, CDR3 protein, CDR3 DNA. A D gene is named only where the DNA matches it firmly. Some rows have no size entry. The others give once, few or many, or a class for an expanded clone.

CDR3 length: 20
D gene: NA
J gene: TRBJ1-4
V gene: TRBV28
clone size: NA
CDR3 protein: CASSLPDTGRRPPQGEKLFF
CDR3 DNA: TGTGCCAGCAGTTTACCGGATACAGGGCGGCGTCCCCCCCAGGGAGAAAAACTGTTTTTT

CDR3 length: 13
D gene: NA
J gene: TRBJ1-2
V gene: TRBV5-4
clone size: NA
CDR3 protein: CASSLDRSYGYTF
CDR3 DNA: TGTGCCAGCAGCCTCGACAGGAGCTATGGCTACACCTTC

CDR3 length: 14
D gene: NA
J gene: TRBJ1-5
V gene: TRBV7-2
clone size: NA
CDR3 protein: CASSLVQGNQPQHF
CDR3 DNA: TGTGCCAGCAGCTTAGTACAGGGCAATCAGCCCCAGCATTTT

CDR3 length: 13
D gene: NA
J gene: TRBJ1-5
V gene: TRBV27
clone size: NA
CDR3 protein: CASSWGGNQPQHF
CDR3 DNA: TGTGCCAGCAGTTGGGGGGGTAATCAGCCCCAGCATTTT

CDR3 length: 16
D gene: TRBD2
J gene: TRBJ2-7
V gene: TRBV9
clone size: NA
CDR3 protein: CASSVGAGGLNYEQYF
CDR3 DNA: TGTGCCAGCAGCGTAGGGGCGGGAGGGCTCAACTACGAGCAGTACTTC

CDR3 length: 14
D gene: TRBD1
J gene: TRBJ2-1
V gene: TRBV2
clone size: NA
CDR3 protein: CASKMGQGRNEQFF
CDR3 DNA: TGTGCCAGCAAAATGGGACAGGGGCGCAATGAGCAGTTCTTC

CDR3 length: 14
D gene: TRBD1
J gene: TRBJ2-5
V gene: TRBV29-1
clone size: NA
CDR3 protein: CSVRTGGAGETQYF
CDR3 DNA: TGCAGCGTAAGGACAGGTGGTGCGGGTGAGACCCAGTACTTC

CDR3 length: 20
D gene: TRBD2
J gene: TRBJ2-1
V gene: TRBV18
clone size: NA
CDR3 protein: CASSPRTSGRAPSSYNEQFF
CDR3 DNA: TGTGCCAGCTCACCGAGGACTAGCGGGAGGGCCCCGAGCTCCTACAATGAGCAGTTCTTC

CDR3 length: 10
D gene: NA
J gene: TRBJ2-1
V gene: TRBV20-1
clone size: NA
CDR3 protein: CSALSNEQFF
CDR3 DNA: TGCAGTGCTCTCAGCAATGAGCAGTTCTTC

CDR3 length: 14
D gene: NA
J gene: TRBJ1-2
V gene: TRBV7-9
clone size: NA
CDR3 protein: CASNTYSGVRGYTF
CDR3 DNA: TGTGCCAGCAACACATATTCAGGGGTACGTGGCTACACCTTC

CDR3 length: 14
D gene: TRBD1
J gene: TRBJ1-4
V gene: TRBV5-1
clone size: NA
CDR3 protein: CASSPDREGEKLFF
CDR3 DNA: TGCGCCAGCAGCCCGGACAGGGAGGGTGAAAAACTGTTTTTT

CDR3 length: 18
D gene: NA
J gene: TRBJ2-3
V gene: TRBV18
clone size: NA
CDR3 protein: CASSPRVGPGASTDTQYF
CDR3 DNA: TGTGCCAGCTCACCGAGAGTCGGCCCTGGGGCTAGCACAGATACGCAGTATTTT

CDR3 length: 14
D gene: TRBD1
J gene: TRBJ1-1
V gene: TRBV10-3
clone size: NA
CDR3 protein: CAIRGSTGGTEAFF
CDR3 DNA: TGTGCCATCAGGGGATCGACAGGGGGCACTGAAGCTTTCTTT

CDR3 length: 19
D gene: TRBD1
J gene: TRBJ2-2
V gene: TRBV5-1
clone size: NA
CDR3 protein: CASSFRPHGTGGEGGELFF
CDR3 DNA: TGCGCCAGCAGCTTCCGGCCGCATGGGACAGGGGGCGAAGGCGGGGAGCTGTTTTTT

CDR3 length: 15
D gene: TRBD2
J gene: TRBJ2-1
V gene: TRBV9
clone size: NA
CDR3 protein: CASSVGLAGVNEQFF
CDR3 DNA: TGTGCCAGCAGCGTAGGCCTAGCGGGAGTGAATGAGCAGTTCTTC

CDR3 length: 15
D gene: NA
J gene: TRBJ2-5
V gene: TRBV18
clone size: NA
CDR3 protein: CASTSLGGAGETQYF
CDR3 DNA: TGTGCCAGCACCTCCCTAGGGGGCGCGGGGGAGACCCAGTACTTC

CDR3 length: 15
D gene: NA
J gene: TRBJ1-6
V gene: TRBV19
clone size: NA
CDR3 protein: CASRIGGPTNSPLHF
CDR3 DNA: TGTGCCAGTAGAATCGGGGGACCCACGAATTCACCCCTCCACTTT

CDR3 length: 15
D gene: NA
J gene: TRBJ2-3
V gene: TRBV27
clone size: NA
CDR3 protein: CASSLRQLGADTQYF
CDR3 DNA: TGTGCCAGCAGTTTAAGACAGCTAGGGGCAGATACGCAGTATTTT

CDR3 length: 17
D gene: NA
J gene: TRBJ1-1
V gene: TRBV18
clone size: NA
CDR3 protein: CASSRTTVSQVNTEAFF
CDR3 DNA: TGTGCCAGCTCCCGAACAACAGTCAGCCAGGTGAACACTGAAGCTTTCTTT

CDR3 length: 15
D gene: NA
J gene: TRBJ2-7
V gene: TRBV11-2
clone size: NA
CDR3 protein: CASRPIKGQAGEQYF
CDR3 DNA: TGTGCCAGCAGGCCTATCAAAGGTCAGGCCGGCGAGCAGTACTTC

CDR3 length: 14
D gene: TRBD1
J gene: TRBJ1-3
V gene: TRBV9
clone size: NA
CDR3 protein: CASSPDRVGNTIYF
CDR3 DNA: TGTGCCAGCAGCCCAGACAGGGTGGGAAACACCATATATTTT

CDR3 length: 16
D gene: NA
J gene: TRBJ2-2
V gene: TRBV4-2
clone size: NA
CDR3 protein: CASSPEPGLGTGELFF
CDR3 DNA: TGTGCCAGCAGCCCTGAACCGGGACTCGGCACCGGGGAGCTGTTTTTT

CDR3 length: 16
D gene: NA
J gene: TRBJ1-1
V gene: TRBV6-5
clone size: NA
CDR3 protein: CASSYWQENQLAEAFF
CDR3 DNA: TGTGCCAGCAGTTACTGGCAGGAAAACCAACTAGCTGAAGCTTTCTTT

CDR3 length: 12
D gene: NA
J gene: TRBJ2-3
V gene: TRBV5-1
clone size: NA
CDR3 protein: CASRDFTDTQYF
CDR3 DNA: TGCGCCAGCAGAGACTTCACAGATACGCAGTATTTT

CDR3 length: 13
D gene: NA
J gene: TRBJ2-3
V gene: TRBV19
clone size: NA
CDR3 protein: CASSPESTDTQYF
CDR3 DNA: TGTGCCAGTAGTCCTGAGAGCACAGATACGCAGTATTTT

CDR3 length: 14
D gene: TRBD1
J gene: TRBJ2-5
V gene: TRBV7-2
clone size: NA
CDR3 protein: CASSHGQGRETQYF
CDR3 DNA: TGTGCCAGCAGCCATGGACAGGGAAGGGAGACCCAGTACTTC

CDR3 length: 18
D gene: NA
J gene: TRBJ2-6
V gene: TRBV9
clone size: NA
CDR3 protein: CASSGQGTDSLGANVLTF
CDR3 DNA: TGTGCCAGCAGCGGCCAGGGGACGGACTCTCTGGGGGCCAACGTCCTGACTTTC

CDR3 length: 14
D gene: NA
J gene: TRBJ1-2
V gene: TRBV7-2
clone size: once
CDR3 protein: CASSLAGSGYGYTF
CDR3 DNA: TGTGCCAGCAGCTTAGCGGGTTCAGGGTATGGCTACACCTTC

CDR3 length: 13
D gene: NA
J gene: TRBJ2-5
V gene: TRBV11-3
clone size: NA
CDR3 protein: CASSLDRKETQYF
CDR3 DNA: TGTGCCAGCAGCTTGGACAGAAAAGAGACCCAGTACTTC

CDR3 length: 15
D gene: TRBD1
J gene: TRBJ2-5
V gene: TRBV5-1
clone size: NA
CDR3 protein: CASSWVRDRGKTQYF
CDR3 DNA: TGCGCCAGCAGCTGGGTCCGGGACAGGGGAAAGACCCAGTACTTC

CDR3 length: 17
D gene: NA
J gene: TRBJ2-1
V gene: TRBV7-9
clone size: NA
CDR3 protein: CASSSRLGEVLQLVQFF
CDR3 DNA: TGTGCCAGCAGCTCCCGGCTGGGGGAGGTACTACAATTGGTGCAGTTCTTC